This T cell receptor (beta chain) was sequenced for a study of Graves' ophthalmopathy and Graves' hyperthyroidism. Study-level information: Samples of peripheral blood were obtained at initial diagnosis, prior to treatment of any kind. General observations from the study: Blood also harbored most expanded thyroid clonotypes above 0.001 frequency.

Germline V gives CDR1 SGHRS, CDR2 YFSETQ. This CDR3 is built from 14 residues. V lost 3 bases, J lost 8 bases, and 10 bases stayed unmatched. This clonotype came up a few times. Its specificity is not known. RNA served as the template for amplifying TCR beta CDR3 regions. HTBI primers served in a first-round RT-PCR, which a second-round multiplex PCR followed. TCRdb passed the multiplex PCR reads through MiXCR, listing each CDR3 protein once. The sample contains hundreds of thousands of distinct CDR3 sequences, less than 55% of which appear only once. Sequenced input: peripheral blood. This TCR was recovered from an adult man with Graves' ophthalmopathy. The V gene is TRBV5-1, the J gene TRBJ1-1, with TRBD1 matching over 7 bases. The CDR3 protein is CASSSPGTVGEAFF. The CDR3, as DNA: TGCGCCAGCAGCTCGCCCGGGACAGTTGGGGAAGCTTTCTTT.